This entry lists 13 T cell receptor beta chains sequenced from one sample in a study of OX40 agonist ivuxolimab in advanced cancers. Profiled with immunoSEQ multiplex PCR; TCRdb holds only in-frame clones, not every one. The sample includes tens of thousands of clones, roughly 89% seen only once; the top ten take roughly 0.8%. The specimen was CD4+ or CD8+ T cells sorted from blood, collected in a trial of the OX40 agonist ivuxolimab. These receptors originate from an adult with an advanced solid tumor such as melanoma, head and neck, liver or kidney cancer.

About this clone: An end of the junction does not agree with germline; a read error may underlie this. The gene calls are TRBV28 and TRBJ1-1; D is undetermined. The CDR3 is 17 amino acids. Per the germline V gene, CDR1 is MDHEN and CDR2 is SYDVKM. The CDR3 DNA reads TGTGCCAGCAATTTATACCTTTCCCCGGGCTTGAACACTGAAGCTTTCTTT. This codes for CASNLYLSPGLNTEAFF.

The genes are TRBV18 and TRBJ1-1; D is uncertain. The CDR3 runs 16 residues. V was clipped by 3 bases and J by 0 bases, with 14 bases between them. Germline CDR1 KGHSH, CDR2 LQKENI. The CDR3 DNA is TGTGCCAGCTCACCTGCGGTTCCAGGTTTGAACACTGAAGCTTTCTTT. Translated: CASSPAVPGLNTEAFF.

CDR3 coding DNA: TGCAGTGCATCCCGTAATTACGAGCAGTACTTC. Protein: CSASRNYEQYF. This rearrangement joins TRBV20-1 to TRBJ2-7; D call uncertain. Between the trimmed V and J ends, which lost 6 bases and 4 bases, there was a span of 10 bases. The CDR3 runs to 11 residues. Per germline, CDR1 DFQATT and CDR2 SNEGSKA (reference sequence).

The CDR3 DNA reads TGTGCCAGCAGATTCAGGGACCCCTCCGGGGAGCTGTTTTTT. Its translation is CASRFRDPSGELFF. The chain recombines TRBV6-1 with TRBJ2-2; D possibly matches TRBD1 or TRBD2 (5 bases each). The V end lost 6 bases, the J end lost 6 bases, and 14 bases lay between the germline ends. This CDR3 is built from 14 residues. Per the germline V gene, CDR1 is MNHNS and CDR2 is SASEGT.

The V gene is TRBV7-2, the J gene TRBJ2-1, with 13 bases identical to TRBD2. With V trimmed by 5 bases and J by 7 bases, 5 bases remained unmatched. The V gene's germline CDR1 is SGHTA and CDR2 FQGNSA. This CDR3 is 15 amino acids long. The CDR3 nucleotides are TGTGCCAGCAGCCTGCTGACTAGCGGGAGGAATGAGCAGTTCTTC. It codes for CASSLLTSGRNEQFF.

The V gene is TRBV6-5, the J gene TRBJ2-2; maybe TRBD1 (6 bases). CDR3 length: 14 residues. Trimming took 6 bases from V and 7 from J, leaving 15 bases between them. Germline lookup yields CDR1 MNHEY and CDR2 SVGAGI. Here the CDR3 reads CASRKPGVSGELFF. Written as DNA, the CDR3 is TGTGCCAGCAGAAAACCAGGGGTTAGCGGGGAGCTGTTTTTT.

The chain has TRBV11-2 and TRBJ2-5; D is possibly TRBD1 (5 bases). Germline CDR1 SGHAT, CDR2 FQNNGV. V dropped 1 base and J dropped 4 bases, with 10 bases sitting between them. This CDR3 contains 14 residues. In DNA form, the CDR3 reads TGTGCCAGCAGCTTAGTTCAGGGCGGAGAGACCCAGTACTTC. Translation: CASSLVQGGETQYF.

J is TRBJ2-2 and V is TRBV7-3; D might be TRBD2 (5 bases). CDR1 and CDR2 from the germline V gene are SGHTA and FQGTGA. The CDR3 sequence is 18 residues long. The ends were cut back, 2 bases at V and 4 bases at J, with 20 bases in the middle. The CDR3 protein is CASSLSPIRERSTGELFF. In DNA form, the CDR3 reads TGTGCCAGCAGCTTATCCCCTATCCGGGAACGGAGCACCGGGGAGCTGTTTTTT. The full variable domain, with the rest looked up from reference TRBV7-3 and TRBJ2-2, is GAGVSQTPSNKVTEKGKYVELRCDPISGHTALYWYRQSLGQGPEFLIYFQGTGAADDSGLPNDRFFAVRPEGSVSTLKIQRTERGDSAVYLCASSLSPIRERSTGELFFGEGSRLTVL.

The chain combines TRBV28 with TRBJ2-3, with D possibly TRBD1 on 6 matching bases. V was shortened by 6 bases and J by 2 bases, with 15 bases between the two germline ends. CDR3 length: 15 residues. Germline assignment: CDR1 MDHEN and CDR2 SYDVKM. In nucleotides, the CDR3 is TGTGCCAGCAGCTCATCCGGGACACCCACAGATACGCAGTATTTT. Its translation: CASSSSGTPTDTQYF.

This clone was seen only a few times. CDR3 coding DNA: TGTGCCTGGCGGGATACTGGGCAGGGGAATCAGCCCCAGCATTTT. Protein sequence: CAWRDTGQGNQPQHF. The V and J genes are TRBV30 and TRBJ1-5, with a weak D call TRBD1 (6 bases). The germline CDR1 and CDR2 sequences are GTSNPN and SVGIG (reference sequence). V lost 5 bases and J 4 bases, leaving 18 bases between the germline ends. The CDR3 contains 15 residues.

CDR3 loop: CASSLLGPNEKLFF. The CDR3 DNA follows: TGTGCCAGCAGCTTACTGGGCCCTAATGAAAAACTGTTTTTT. This rearrangement joins TRBV7-2 to TRBJ1-4; D is ambiguous. Trimming left V 2 bases short and J 3 bases short, with 7 bases between. This CDR3 has 14 amino acids. From germline, CDR1 is SGHTA and CDR2 FQGNSA.

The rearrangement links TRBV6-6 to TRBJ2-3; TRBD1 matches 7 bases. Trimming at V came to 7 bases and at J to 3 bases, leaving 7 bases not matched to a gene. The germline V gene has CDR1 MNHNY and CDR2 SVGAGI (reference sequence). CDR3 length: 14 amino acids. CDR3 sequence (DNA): TGTGCCAGCAACACCGTGACAGGGACAGATACGCAGTATTTT. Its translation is CASNTVTGTDTQYF.

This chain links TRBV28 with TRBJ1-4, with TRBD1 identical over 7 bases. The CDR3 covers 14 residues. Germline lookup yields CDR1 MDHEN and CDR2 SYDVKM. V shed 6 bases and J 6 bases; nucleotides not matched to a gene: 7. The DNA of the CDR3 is TGTGCCAGCAGATTCACAGGGGTGGATGAAAAACTGTTTTTT. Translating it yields CASRFTGVDEKLFF.